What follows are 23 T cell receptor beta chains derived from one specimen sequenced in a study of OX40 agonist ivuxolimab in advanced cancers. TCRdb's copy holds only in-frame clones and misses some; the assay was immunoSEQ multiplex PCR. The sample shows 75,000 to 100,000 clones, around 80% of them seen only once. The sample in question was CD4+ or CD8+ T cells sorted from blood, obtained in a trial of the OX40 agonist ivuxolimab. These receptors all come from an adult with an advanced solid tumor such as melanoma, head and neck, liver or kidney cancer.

In DNA form, the CDR3 reads TGCGCCAGCAGCCAGCCGGGACAGGGGCCCGGTCTAGCTGGCTACACCTTC. It specifies CASSQPGQGPGLAGYTF. The chain combines TRBV4-1 with TRBJ1-2; 10 nucleotides align to TRBD1. The V gene's germline CDR1 is MGHRA and CDR2 YSYEKL. The CDR3 spans 17 residues. V shed 3 bases, J shed 7 bases, and the junction held 14 bases outside the gene matches.

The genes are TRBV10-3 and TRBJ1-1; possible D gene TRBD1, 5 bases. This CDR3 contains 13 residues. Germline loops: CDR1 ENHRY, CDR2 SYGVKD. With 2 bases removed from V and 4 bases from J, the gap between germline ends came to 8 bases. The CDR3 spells CAISEGGSTEAFF. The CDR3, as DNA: TGTGCCATCAGTGAGGGGGGATCCACTGAAGCTTTCTTT.

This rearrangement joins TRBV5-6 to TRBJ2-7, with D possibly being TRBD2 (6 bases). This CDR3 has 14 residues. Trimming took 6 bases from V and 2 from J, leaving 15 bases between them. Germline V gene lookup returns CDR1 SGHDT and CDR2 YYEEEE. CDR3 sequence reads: CASNRPGVPYEQYF. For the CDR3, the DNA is TGTGCCAGCAATCGTCCGGGGGTGCCCTACGAGCAGTACTTC.

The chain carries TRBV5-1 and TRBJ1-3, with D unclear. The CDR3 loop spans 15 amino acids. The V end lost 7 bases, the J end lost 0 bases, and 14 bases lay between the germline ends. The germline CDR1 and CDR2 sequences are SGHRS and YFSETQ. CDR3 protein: CASCPDVGSGNTIYF. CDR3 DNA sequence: TGCGCCAGCTGCCCCGACGTGGGCTCTGGAAACACCATATATTTT. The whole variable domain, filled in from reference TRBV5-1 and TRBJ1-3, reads KAGVTQTPRYLIKTRGQQVTLSCSPISGHRSVSWYQQTPGQGLQFLFEYFSETQRNKGNFPGRFSGRQFSNSRSEMNVSTLELGDSALYLCASCPDVGSGNTIYFGEGSWLTVV.

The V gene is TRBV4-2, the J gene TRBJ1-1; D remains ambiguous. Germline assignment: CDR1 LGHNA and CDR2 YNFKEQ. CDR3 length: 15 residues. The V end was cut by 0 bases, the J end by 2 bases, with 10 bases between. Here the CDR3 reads CASSQDGNYNTEAFF. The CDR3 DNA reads TGTGCCAGCAGCCAAGACGGGAATTATAACACTGAAGCTTTCTTT.

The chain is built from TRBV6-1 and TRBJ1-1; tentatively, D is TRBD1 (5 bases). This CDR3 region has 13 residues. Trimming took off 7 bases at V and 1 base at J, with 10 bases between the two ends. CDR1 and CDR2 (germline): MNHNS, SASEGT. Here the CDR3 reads CASTQGRNTEAFF. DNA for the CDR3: TGTGCCAGCACCCAGGGCCGGAACACTGAAGCTTTCTTT.

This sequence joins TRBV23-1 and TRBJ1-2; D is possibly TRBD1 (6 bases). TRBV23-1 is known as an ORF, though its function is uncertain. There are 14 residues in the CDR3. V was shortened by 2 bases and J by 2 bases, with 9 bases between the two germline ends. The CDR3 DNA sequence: TGCGCCAGCAGTCAAGGTAGGGGGAACTATGGCTACACCTTC. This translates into CASSQGRGNYGYTF.

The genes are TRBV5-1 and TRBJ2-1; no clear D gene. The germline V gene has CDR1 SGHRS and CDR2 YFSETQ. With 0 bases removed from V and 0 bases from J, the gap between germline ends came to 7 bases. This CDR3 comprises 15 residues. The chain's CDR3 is CASSLATSSYNEQFF. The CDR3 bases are TGCGCCAGCAGCTTGGCGACGAGCTCCTACAATGAGCAGTTCTTC.

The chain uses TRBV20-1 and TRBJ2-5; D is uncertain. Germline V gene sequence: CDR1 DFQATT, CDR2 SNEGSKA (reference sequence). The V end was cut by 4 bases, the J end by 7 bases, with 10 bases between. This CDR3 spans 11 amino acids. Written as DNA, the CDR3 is TGCAGTGCTAAAAAACTGGGGACCCAGTACTTC. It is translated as CSAKKLGTQYF.

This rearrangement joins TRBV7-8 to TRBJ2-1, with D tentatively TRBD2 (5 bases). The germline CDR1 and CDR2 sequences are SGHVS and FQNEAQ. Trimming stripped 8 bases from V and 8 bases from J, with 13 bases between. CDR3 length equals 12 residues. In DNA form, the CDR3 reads TGTGCCAGCGGACTTAGGGTGGATGAGCAGTTCTTC. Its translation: CASGLRVDEQFF.

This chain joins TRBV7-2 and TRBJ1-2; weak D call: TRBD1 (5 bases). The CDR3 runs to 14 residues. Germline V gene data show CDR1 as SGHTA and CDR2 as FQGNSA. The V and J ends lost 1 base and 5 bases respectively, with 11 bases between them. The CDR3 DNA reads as TGTGCCAGCAGCTTAGGAGCGGGGCCATATGGCTACACCTTC. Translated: CASSLGAGPYGYTF.

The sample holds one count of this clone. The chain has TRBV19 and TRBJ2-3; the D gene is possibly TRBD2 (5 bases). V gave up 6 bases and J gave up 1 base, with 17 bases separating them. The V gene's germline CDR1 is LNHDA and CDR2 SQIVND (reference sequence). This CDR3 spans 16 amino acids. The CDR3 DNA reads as TGTGCCAGTAGGTCAGTAGCACTAGGCGGCACAGATACGCAGTATTTT. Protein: CASRSVALGGTDTQYF.

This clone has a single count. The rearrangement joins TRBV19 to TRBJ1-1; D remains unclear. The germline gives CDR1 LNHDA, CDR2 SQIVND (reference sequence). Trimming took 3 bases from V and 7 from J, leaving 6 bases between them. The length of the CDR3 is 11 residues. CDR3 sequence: CASSMPGEAFF. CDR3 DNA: TGTGCCAGTAGTATGCCAGGTGAAGCTTTCTTT.

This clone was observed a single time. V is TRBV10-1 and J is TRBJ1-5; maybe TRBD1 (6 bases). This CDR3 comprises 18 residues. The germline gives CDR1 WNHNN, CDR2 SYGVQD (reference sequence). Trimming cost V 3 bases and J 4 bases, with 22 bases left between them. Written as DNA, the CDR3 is TGCGCCAGCAGTGATCATGCTGCTACAGGGCTCCAGAATCAGCCCCAGCATTTT. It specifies CASSDHAATGLQNQPQHF.

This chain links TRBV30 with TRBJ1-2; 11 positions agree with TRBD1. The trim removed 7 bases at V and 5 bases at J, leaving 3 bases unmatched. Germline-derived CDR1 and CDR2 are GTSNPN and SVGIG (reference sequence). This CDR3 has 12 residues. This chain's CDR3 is CALDRGLYGYTF. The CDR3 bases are TGTGCCTTGGACAGGGGGCTTTATGGCTACACCTTC.

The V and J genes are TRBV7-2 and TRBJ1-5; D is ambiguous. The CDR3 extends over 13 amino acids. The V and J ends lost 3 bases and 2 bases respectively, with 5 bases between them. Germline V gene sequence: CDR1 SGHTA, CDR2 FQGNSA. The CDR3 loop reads CASSFLGNQPQHF. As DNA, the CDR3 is TGTGCCAGCAGCTTCTTGGGCAATCAGCCCCAGCATTTT.

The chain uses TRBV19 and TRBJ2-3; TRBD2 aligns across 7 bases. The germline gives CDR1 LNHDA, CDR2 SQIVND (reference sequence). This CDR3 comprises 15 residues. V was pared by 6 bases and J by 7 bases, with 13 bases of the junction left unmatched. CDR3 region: CASRNPGGGGYTQYF. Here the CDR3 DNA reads TGTGCCAGTAGGAACCCCGGCGGGGGTGGATATACGCAGTATTTT.

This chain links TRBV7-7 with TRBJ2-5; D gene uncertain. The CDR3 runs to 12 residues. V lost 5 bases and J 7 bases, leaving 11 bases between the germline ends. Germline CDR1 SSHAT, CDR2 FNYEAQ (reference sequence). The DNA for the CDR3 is TGTGCCAGCAGCCTAGGCGTGGGGACCCAGTACTTC. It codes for CASSLGVGTQYF.

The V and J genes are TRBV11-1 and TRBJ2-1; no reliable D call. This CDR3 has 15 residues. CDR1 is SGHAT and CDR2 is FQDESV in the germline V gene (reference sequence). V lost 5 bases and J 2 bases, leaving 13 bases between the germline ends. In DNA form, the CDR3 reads TGTGCCAGCAGCCAAGACACTTTAACCTACAATGAGCAGTTCTTC. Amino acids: CASSQDTLTYNEQFF.

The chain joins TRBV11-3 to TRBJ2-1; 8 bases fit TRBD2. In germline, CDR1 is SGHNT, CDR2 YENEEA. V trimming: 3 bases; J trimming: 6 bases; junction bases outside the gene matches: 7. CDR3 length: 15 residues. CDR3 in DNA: TGTGCCAGCAGCTTGGGCGGGAGGAAAATCAATGAGCAGTTCTTC. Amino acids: CASSLGGRKINEQFF.

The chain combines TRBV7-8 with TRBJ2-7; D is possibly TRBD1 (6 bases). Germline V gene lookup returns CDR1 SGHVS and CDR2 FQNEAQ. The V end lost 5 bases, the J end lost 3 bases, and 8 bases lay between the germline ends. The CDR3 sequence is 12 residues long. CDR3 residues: CASSATGYEQYF. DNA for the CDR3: TGTGCCAGCAGCGCGACAGGCTACGAGCAGTACTTC.

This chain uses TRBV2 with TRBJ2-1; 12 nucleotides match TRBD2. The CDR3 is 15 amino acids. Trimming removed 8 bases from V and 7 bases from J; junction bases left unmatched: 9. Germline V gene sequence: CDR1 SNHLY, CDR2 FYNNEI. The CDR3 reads CASQTSGGSLNEQFF. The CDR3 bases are TGTGCCAGCCAGACTAGCGGGGGTTCACTTAATGAGCAGTTCTTC.

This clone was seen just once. This CDR3 reads CATSKNDGGPTYEQYF. CDR3 nucleotides: TGTGCCACCAGCAAAAATGACGGGGGACCCACCTACGAGCAGTACTTC. The chain combines TRBV15 with TRBJ2-7; D perhaps matches TRBD2 (6 bases). V was trimmed by 4 bases and J by 2 bases, leaving 18 bases between them. The length of the CDR3 is 16 residues. Germline assignment: CDR1 LNHNV and CDR2 YYDKDF (reference sequence).